Listed below are T cell receptor beta chains from one sample, sequenced in a study of naive and memory T cell subsets. TCRdb itself ran the UMI-ligation and nested PCR reads through MiXCR, one entry per CDR3 protein. The sample has around 30,000 distinct CDR3 sequences, under 20% seen once. The specimen was effector memory CD4+ T cells from blood. Receptors were obtained from a human donor in good health. CDR3s include the opening cysteine and the closing phenylalanine or tryptophan. D genes are given only for firm matches. Part of the rows lack a size; the others show once, few, many or a class for expanded clones.

d_call	v_call	j_call	clone_size	cdr3_aa	cdr3_nt
NA	TRBV7-6	TRBJ2-1	NA	CASTPGEHNEQFF	TGTGCCAGCACTCCGGGGGAGCACAATGAGCAGTTCTTC
TRBD1	TRBV19	TRBJ2-3	NA	CASSLRDSPQFTDTQYF	TGTGCCAGTAGTCTTCGGGACAGTCCCCAATTCACAGATACGCAGTATTTT
NA	TRBV6-5	TRBJ1-2	many	CASSTRTKNYGYTF	TGTGCCAGCAGTACCCGGACAAAAAACTATGGCTACACCTTC
NA	TRBV10-3	TRBJ1-2	few	CAISRQESAGYTF	TGTGCCATCAGTCGTCAGGAGTCGGCTGGCTACACCTTC
NA	TRBV28	TRBJ2-3	NA	CASSLLRTSTDTQYF	TGTGCCAGCAGTCTGCTGAGGACTAGCACAGATACGCAGTATTTT
NA	TRBV7-6	TRBJ2-5	large	CASSLLQETQYF	TGTGCCAGCAGCTTACTCCAAGAGACCCAGTACTTC
NA	TRBV18	TRBJ1-1	many	CASSHGILTNTEAFF	TGTGCCAGCTCCCACGGGATACTGACGAACACTGAAGCTTTCTTT
NA	TRBV2	TRBJ1-2	NA	CASSGKGPVYGYTF	TGTGCCAGCAGCGGTAAGGGCCCGGTGTATGGCTACACCTTC
TRBD2	TRBV24-1	TRBJ2-1	NA	CATSAAGGGRRYNEQFF	TGTGCCACCAGTGCCGCCGGTGGCGGGAGAAGGTACAATGAGCAGTTCTTC
NA	TRBV3-1	TRBJ1-1	many	CASSPWGNTEAFF	TGTGCCAGCAGTCCCTGGGGGAACACTGAAGCTTTCTTT
NA	TRBV25-1	TRBJ1-6	NA	CASSGHKDSPLHF	TGTGCCAGCAGTGGACACAAGGATTCACCCCTCCACTTT
TRBD2	TRBV7-6	TRBJ2-7	many	CASSPESGRTSSYEQYF	TGTGCCAGCAGCCCAGAAAGCGGGAGGACGAGCTCCTACGAGCAGTACTTC
TRBD2	TRBV25-1	TRBJ2-1	few	CASSETPGLAGERGYNEQFF	TGTGCCAGCAGTGAAACCCCGGGACTAGCGGGAGAACGGGGCTACAATGAGCAGTTCTTC
NA	TRBV6-1	TRBJ1-2	few	CASSKGGSVGGANYGYTF	TGTGCCAGCAGTAAAGGAGGTTCGGTGGGGGGCGCGAACTATGGCTACACCTTC
NA	TRBV23-1	TRBJ1-4	many	CASSPDRPSTNEKLFF	TGCGCCAGCAGTCCGGACAGACCTTCAACTAATGAAAAACTGTTTTTT
NA	TRBV4-3	TRBJ2-3	few	CASSQEFFTDTQYF	TGCGCCAGCAGCCAAGAGTTTTTCACAGATACGCAGTATTTT
NA	TRBV7-9	TRBJ1-1	NA	CASSDDRQNTEAFF	TGTGCCAGCAGCGACGACAGACAGAACACTGAAGCTTTCTTT
NA	TRBV6-5	TRBJ2-7	NA	CASTRIGAGEQYF	TGTGCCAGCACTCGGATTGGGGCTGGCGAGCAGTACTTC
TRBD1	TRBV20-1	TRBJ1-1	many	CSARSGQSLSGAFF	TGCAGTGCTAGATCGGGACAGTCGCTGTCCGGGGCTTTCTTT
NA	TRBV29-1	TRBJ1-1	NA	CSAGGQGRNTEAFF	TGCAGCGCGGGGGGGCAGGGTAGGAACACTGAAGCTTTCTTT
NA	TRBV5-5	TRBJ2-7	few	CASSLGTKGSYEQYF	TGTGCCAGCAGCTTGGGGACCAAGGGCTCCTACGAGCAGTACTTC
NA	TRBV20-1	TRBJ1-5	medium-sized	CSARQPYSNQPQHF	TGCAGTGCTAGACAGCCTTATAGCAATCAGCCCCAGCATTTT
NA	TRBV3-1	TRBJ2-1	NA	CASSQGRVRAYNEQFF	TGTGCCAGCAGCCAAGGGCGGGTGAGGGCTTACAATGAGCAGTTCTTC
TRBD1	TRBV11-2	TRBJ1-2	NA	CASSSTKDDRVYGYTF	TGTGCCAGCAGCTCAACTAAAGATGACAGGGTATATGGCTACACCTTC
NA	TRBV9	TRBJ1-2	NA	CASRGARVGYTF	TGTGCCAGCAGAGGGGCGCGAGTAGGCTACACCTTC
NA	TRBV5-1	TRBJ2-7	few	CASRREDRSSYEQYF	TGCGCCAGCAGAAGGGAGGACAGGAGCTCCTACGAGCAGTACTTC
NA	TRBV5-1	TRBJ2-7	few	CASKPGTGQTYEQYF	TGCGCCAGCAAGCCCGGGACGGGTCAGACGTACGAGCAGTACTTC
NA	TRBV20-1	TRBJ2-3	NA	CSARGRSDTQYF	TGCAGTGCTAGAGGCCGCTCAGATACGCAGTATTTT
NA	TRBV2	TRBJ1-5	many	CASSGEHGNQPQHF	TGTGCCAGCAGTGGTGAACACGGCAATCAGCCCCAGCATTTT
NA	TRBV4-2	TRBJ2-2	many	CASSQGITGELFF	TGTGCCAGCAGCCAAGGGATCACCGGGGAGCTGTTTTTT
NA	TRBV6-4	TRBJ2-1	NA	CASSKGGQEQFF	TGTGCCAGCAGCAAAGGGGGGCAGGAGCAGTTCTTC
NA	TRBV20-1	TRBJ1-5	many	CSAKAGGTNQPQHF	TGCAGTGCTAAGGCGGGGGGAACGAATCAGCCCCAGCATTTT
TRBD2	TRBV20-1	TRBJ2-1	many	CSAVREGLMFEQFF	TGCAGTGCTGTTAGGGAGGGCCTGATGTTTGAGCAGTTCTTC
TRBD1	TRBV2	TRBJ1-6	NA	CASSANRGRNSPLHF	TGTGCCAGCAGTGCTAACAGGGGAAGAAATTCACCCCTCCACTTT
NA	TRBV6-5	TRBJ2-1	NA	CASRGPGFYNEQFF	TGTGCCAGCAGAGGGCCTGGCTTTTACAATGAGCAGTTCTTC
TRBD1	TRBV5-1	TRBJ1-5	many	CASSQSLVGTGNQPQHF	TGCGCCAGCAGTCAATCACTGGTTGGGACAGGTAATCAGCCCCAGCATTTT
TRBD1	TRBV29-1	TRBJ2-1	NA	CSVQRDREYNEQFF	TGCAGCGTTCAACGGGACAGAGAATACAATGAGCAGTTCTTC
NA	TRBV20-1	TRBJ2-5	medium-sized	CSASQPGVETQYF	TGCAGTGCTAGTCAGCCGGGAGTAGAGACCCAGTACTTC
NA	TRBV7-9	TRBJ2-1	NA	CASSARLALNNEQFF	TGTGCCAGCAGCGCCCGACTCGCGCTGAACAATGAGCAGTTCTTC
TRBD2	TRBV20-1	TRBJ2-7	NA	CSASQLAGVSEQYF	TGCAGTGCTAGTCAGCTAGCGGGAGTTAGCGAGCAGTACTTC
NA	TRBV7-9	TRBJ2-1	NA	CASSPSDYQGYNEQFF	TGTGCCAGCAGCCCCTCGGACTACCAGGGTTACAATGAGCAGTTCTTC
NA	TRBV19	TRBJ2-7	NA	CASADTNPSYEQYF	TGTGCCAGTGCAGACACGAACCCCTCCTACGAGCAGTACTTC
NA	TRBV2	TRBJ2-7	few	CASSEAKGGFYEQYF	TGTGCCAGCAGTGAAGCAAAAGGGGGATTCTACGAGCAGTACTTC
TRBD2	TRBV19	TRBJ2-1	NA	CASSNPAGGTEQFF	TGTGCCAGTAGTAATCCAGCGGGAGGGACGGAGCAGTTCTTC
TRBD2	TRBV24-1	TRBJ2-1	many	CATSETGQAGDRHEQFF	TGTGCCACCAGTGAGACCGGGCAAGCGGGAGATCGGCATGAGCAGTTCTTC
TRBD2	TRBV4-1	TRBJ2-1	NA	CASSQETSARYNEQFF	TGCGCCAGCAGCCAGGAAACTAGCGCCCGCTACAATGAGCAGTTCTTC
TRBD1	TRBV28	TRBJ1-2	few	CASRPTGGNYGYTF	TGTGCCAGCAGGCCGACAGGGGGTAACTATGGCTACACCTTC
NA	TRBV20-1	TRBJ2-3	NA	CSASSGDTQYF	TGCAGTGCCAGCTCCGGAGATACGCAGTATTTT
NA	TRBV28	TRBJ2-2	NA	CASLFSGELFF	TGTGCCAGCCTTTTTTCCGGGGAGCTGTTTTTT
NA	TRBV7-6	TRBJ2-7	many	CASSLGDSRYEQYF	TGTGCCAGCAGCTTAGGGGACTCGCGCTACGAGCAGTACTTC
TRBD2	TRBV20-1	TRBJ2-1	few	CSARSGGLSEQFF	TGCAGTGCTAGATCGGGAGGGCTGAGTGAGCAGTTCTTC
NA	TRBV6-5	TRBJ1-1	medium-sized	CASSYGGVDTEAFF	TGTGCCAGCAGTTACGGAGGGGTGGACACTGAAGCTTTCTTT
NA	TRBV20-1	TRBJ1-2	many	CSAQGSVSYGYTF	TGCAGTGCCCAAGGGTCTGTCAGCTATGGCTACACCTTC